Detailed here is one T cell receptor beta chain. With random hexamers, reverse transcription was performed on about 0.5 to 1 ug of RNA. By means of immunoSEQ multiplex PCR, TCR beta CDR3 spanning 54 Vbeta and 13 Jbeta underwent amplification. One entry per CDR3 protein results from TCRdb running MiXCR on the immunoSEQ multiplex PCR reads. The data hold around 69,000 distinct CDR3 sequences, with nearly 96% observed a single time. The data derive from a study of CD8 T cells in Susac syndrome. Sequencing was done on a sample of CD4+ T cells from PBMCs. This receptor was obtained from a human donor with multiple sclerosis.

The CDR3 DNA follows: TGTGCCAGCAGTTTCGGGACAGCATATAGCAATCAGCCCCAGCATTTT. This codes for CASSFGTAYSNQPQHF. This chain links TRBV12-3 or TRBV12-4 with TRBJ1-5; 7 bases are shared with TRBD1. V dropped 3 bases and J dropped 0; count of bases not matched to a gene: 5. The CDR3 covers 16 residues.